The following is a T cell receptor beta chain sequence with its context. This sample stems from a study of blood T cell repertoires in COVID-19. Across the study: Samples taken during acute and convalescent COVID-19 were collected in the United States, Italy and Spain.

In the study's own analysis: Reference gene primer amplification yielded estimated nucleated cell counts. Assay: immunoSEQ multiplex PCR; the TCRdb copy retains only in-frame clones and omits some. V, J and clone size are taken as reported in that table, and D and trimming were inferred from the DNA itself. The table has about 210,000 clones, approximately 80% seen once. V was pared by 5 bases and J by 7 bases, with 4 bases of the junction left unmatched. The length of the CDR3 is 12 residues. Germline CDR1 and CDR2: SEHNR and FQNEAQ (reference sequence). The J gene is TRBJ1-1, the V gene TRBV7-9; 7 bases agree with TRBD1. Sequencing was done on a sample of peripheral blood. The sequence came from a human donor in a cohort sampled during active COVID-19. The CDR3, as DNA: TGTGCCAGCAGCATGACAGGGTATGAAGCTTTCTTT. Its translation: CASSMTGYEAFF.